This TCR beta chain originates from a study of blood T cell repertoires in COVID-19. Across the whole study: Material from acute and convalescent COVID-19 was sourced from the United States, Italy and Spain. Sample material is recorded as cDNA or gDNA derived from T cells, B-cell-depleted T cells, or PBMCs.

The CDR3 consists of 13 residues. The ends were cut back, 4 bases at V and 3 bases at J, with 10 bases in the middle. Per germline, CDR1 SGHDN and CDR2 FVKESK. Authors' methods: By means of reference gene primer amplification, nucleated cell counts were estimated. The method was immunoSEQ multiplex PCR; TCRdb's version includes in-frame clones alone and lacks a portion of them. V, J and clone size reflect that table, while D and trimming were determined from the DNA. Of around 200,000 clones in the sample, about 85% were seen once. This receptor was taken from a man in his forties with acute or convalescent COVID-19. The sample taken for sequencing was peripheral blood. The chain links TRBV14 to TRBJ2-7; D may be TRBD1 (5 bases). As DNA, the CDR3 is TGTGCCAGCAGCCCCTTCGACAGCTACGAGCAGTACTTC. Amino acids: CASSPFDSYEQYF.